These T cell receptor beta chains were read from a single sample in a study of Ad26.COV2.S vaccination and SARS-CoV-2 variants. Generated by immunoSEQ multiplex PCR, the TCRdb table keeps only in-frame clones and is missing some. The sample includes 400,000 to 500,000 clones, 70% to 90% of them seen just once. Sequenced here: peripheral blood, sampled in a trial of Ad26.COV2.S vaccine versus placebo. The receptors stem from a person between 18 and 65 years old who received the Ad26.COV2.S COVID-19 vaccine or a placebo. Both conserved end residues are part of each CDR3. Clone size, where shown, is once, few, many, or a class for clones that have expanded.

TRBV5-1,-,TRBJ2-2,CASSFNRGYTGELFF
TRBV28,-,TRBJ1-5,CASSLRGDNQPQHF
TRBV7-2,-,TRBJ1-5,CASSLEDRGGNQPQHF
TRBV4-1,-,TRBJ1-2,CASSPPLGGGRGYTF
TRBV4-1,many,TRBJ2-2,CASSQRDSAGELFF
TRBV24-1,once,TRBJ1-5,CATSDRYSNQPQHF
TRBV30,-,TRBJ2-7,CAWSWDNTYEQYF
TRBV27,-,TRBJ2-5,CASSFRLGGETQYF
TRBV7-6,-,TRBJ2-3,CASSLGTGAMTDTQYF
TRBV3-1/TRBV3-2,-,TRBJ2-1,CASSQEGLAGGWDEQFF
TRBV25-1,-,TRBJ2-1,CASSELGGVDEQFF
TRBV7-9,-,TRBJ2-2,CASSPSYWESYTGELFF
TRBV5-1,-,TRBJ1-4,CASSLGTRRSEKLFF
TRBV27,-,TRBJ2-7,CASSAHREYEQYF
TRBV7-9,-,TRBJ2-7,CAIGEGEQYF
TRBV6-5,-,TRBJ2-1,CASKRRNNEQFF
TRBV28,-,TRBJ1-2,CASSTPGQGDYGYTF
TRBV29-1,-,TRBJ1-4,CSVGQGVTEKLFF
TRBV4-1,-,TRBJ1-3,CASSQEKKGHVRNTIYF
TRBV7-8,-,TRBJ1-2,CASSLTLQGASNYGYTF
TRBV30,-,TRBJ2-1,CAWSPTYNEQFF
TRBV30,-,TRBJ1-4,CAWRGSDYEKLFF
TRBV6-2/TRBV6-3,-,TRBJ2-5,CASSYDRAFQETQYF
TRBV4-1,once,TRBJ2-7,CASSQDLTGGIYEQYF
TRBV7-5,-,TRBJ2-7,CVRSFGTELAEQYF
TRBV9,-,TRBJ1-3,CASSVLSPSSGNTIYF
TRBV30,-,TRBJ2-4,CAWSVRGGQNIQYF
TRBV23-1,once,TRBJ2-1,CASSRRDRGGEQFF
TRBV4-3,-,TRBJ1-6,CASSQDIRAPLHF
TRBV6-2/TRBV6-3,-,TRBJ2-6,CASSYRATGANVLTF
TRBV18,once,TRBJ2-3,CASSPSVGVGADTQYF
TRBV9,-,TRBJ2-1,CASSALAGAGREQFF
TRBV7-9,-,TRBJ1-4,CASSLFTGGRGVEKLFF
TRBV18,-,TRBJ2-6,CASSPGTGAFSGANVLTF
TRBV7-8,-,TRBJ2-7,CASSFHGTESYEQYF
TRBV9,-,TRBJ1-1,CASSTQGINTEAFF
TRBV28,-,TRBJ1-2,CASSLYGTLYGYTF
TRBV27,few,TRBJ1-2,CASSPAAGFNGYTF
TRBV27,-,TRBJ1-2,CASSLSRTGGSNYGYTF
TRBV29-1,-,TRBJ2-1,CSVGQDTYNEQFF
TRBV6-2/TRBV6-3,-,TRBJ2-7,CASSYSHEQYF
TRBV4-1,-,TRBJ2-7,CASSQELASRVFYEQYF
TRBV6-2/TRBV6-3,-,TRBJ2-3,CASSYSWTGSDTQYF
TRBV5-1,few,TRBJ1-4,CASSLDGGDNEKLFF
TRBV7-9,-,TRBJ2-4,CASSHQGRAKNIQYF
TRBV5-6,-,TRBJ2-7,CASSRGGGRGEQYF
TRBV6-2/TRBV6-3,-,TRBJ1-2,CASSLPRRGPAHYGYTF